This is a list of T cell receptor beta chains from one sample in a study of regulatory T cells in long-lasting Graves disease. Via MiXCR, TCRdb re-called the multiplex PCR reads, giving one row per CDR3 protein. The sample yields fewer than 550,000 distinct CDR3 sequences, about 15% seen once. This same sample was also part of a study on T cells in Graves' hyperthyroidism and ophthalmopathy.

The sequencing used peripheral blood mononuclear cells (PBMCs), collected at new diagnosis, from a patient treated with antithyroid drugs. The receptor set was obtained from a woman aged 35-60 years with Graves disease. Each CDR3 is given with its conserved first and last residue. D genes are given only for firm matches. Clone size is shown for a subset of rows, as once, few, many or a class of expanded clone.

abundance: many; v_gene: TRBV6-1; j_gene: TRBJ1-2; d_gene: .; CDR3nt: TGTGCCAGCAGCCGACCGGCAGGGTTGGATGGCTACACCTTC; CDR3aa: CASSRPAGLDGYTF
abundance: few; v_gene: TRBV7-9; j_gene: TRBJ1-1; d_gene: .; CDR3nt: TGTGCCAGCAGGGAACGGACGGACACTGAAGCTTTCTTT; CDR3aa: CASRERTDTEAFF
abundance: many; v_gene: TRBV12-3/TRBV12-4; j_gene: TRBJ1-2; d_gene: .; CDR3nt: TGTGCCAGCAGAGGACAGATTTCCTATGGCTACACCTTC; CDR3aa: CASRGQISYGYTF
abundance: many; v_gene: TRBV30; j_gene: TRBJ1-1; d_gene: .; CDR3nt: TGTGCCTGGAGTAGCCAACCGAACACTGAAGCTTTCTTT; CDR3aa: CAWSSQPNTEAFF
abundance: .; v_gene: TRBV7-2; j_gene: TRBJ1-3; d_gene: .; CDR3nt: TGTGCCAGCAGCTCTCAGCAGGGAGACACCATATATTTT; CDR3aa: CASSSQQGDTIYF
abundance: many; v_gene: TRBV11-2; j_gene: TRBJ1-1; d_gene: .; CDR3nt: TGTGCCAGCAGTACTGACAGGAAAAGAAATGAAGCTTTCTTT; CDR3aa: CASSTDRKRNEAFF
abundance: many; v_gene: TRBV27; j_gene: TRBJ1-5; d_gene: .; CDR3nt: TGTGCCAGCAGCTTCGGGGGGACGGGTAATCAGCCCCAGCATTTT; CDR3aa: CASSFGGTGNQPQHF
abundance: .; v_gene: TRBV19; j_gene: TRBJ2-1; d_gene: TRBD2; CDR3nt: TGTGCCAGTAGTATTTCCGCGGGGGGGATAAACTCCTACAATGAGCAGTTCTTC; CDR3aa: CASSISAGGINSYNEQFF
abundance: few; v_gene: TRBV19; j_gene: TRBJ1-1; d_gene: .; CDR3nt: TGTGCCAGTAGTATAGGAGTAAACGTGAACACTGAAGCTTTCTTT; CDR3aa: CASSIGVNVNTEAFF
abundance: .; v_gene: TRBV7-9; j_gene: TRBJ2-2; d_gene: TRBD1; CDR3nt: TGTGCCAGCAGCTTAACCACAGGGGGCTACACCGGGGAGCTGTTTTTT; CDR3aa: CASSLTTGGYTGELFF
abundance: few; v_gene: TRBV19; j_gene: TRBJ2-3; d_gene: TRBD2; CDR3nt: TGTGCCAGTACCCCGGGTTGGACTAGCATAGATACGCAGTATTTT; CDR3aa: CASTPGWTSIDTQYF
abundance: few; v_gene: TRBV20-1; j_gene: TRBJ1-4; d_gene: .; CDR3nt: TGCAGTGCTAGAGGGGTGGAGGCCGGGGAAAAACTGTTTTTT; CDR3aa: CSARGVEAGEKLFF
abundance: .; v_gene: TRBV5-8; j_gene: TRBJ2-4; d_gene: .; CDR3nt: TGTGCCAGCAGTCACAGGGTAGCCAAAAACATTCAGTACTTC; CDR3aa: CASSHRVAKNIQYF
abundance: few; v_gene: TRBV5-1; j_gene: TRBJ1-1; d_gene: .; CDR3nt: TGCGCCAGCAGCATAGGGGGGCTCGGGAACACTGAAGCTTTCTTT; CDR3aa: CASSIGGLGNTEAFF
abundance: .; v_gene: TRBV18; j_gene: TRBJ2-5; d_gene: TRBD1; CDR3nt: TGTGCCAGCTCACCCCGGGACAGGGCACAAGAGACCCAGTACTTC; CDR3aa: CASSPRDRAQETQYF
abundance: few; v_gene: TRBV20-1; j_gene: TRBJ2-5; d_gene: TRBD1; CDR3nt: TGCAGTGCAGCCTGGGGACAGTTGAGGGAGACCCAGTACTTC; CDR3aa: CSAAWGQLRETQYF
abundance: .; v_gene: TRBV27; j_gene: TRBJ1-4; d_gene: .; CDR3nt: TGTGCCAGCAAGGGGTTGGGTGAAAAACTGTTTTTT; CDR3aa: CASKGLGEKLFF
abundance: .; v_gene: TRBV11-2; j_gene: TRBJ1-1; d_gene: TRBD1; CDR3nt: TGTGCCAGCAGCTTTGGACAGGTGATGAACACTGAAGCTTTCTTT; CDR3aa: CASSFGQVMNTEAFF
abundance: many; v_gene: TRBV6-1; j_gene: TRBJ1-1; d_gene: .; CDR3nt: TGTGCCAGCACCTCAACGAACACTGAAGCTTTCTTT; CDR3aa: CASTSTNTEAFF
abundance: many; v_gene: TRBV7-9; j_gene: TRBJ1-1; d_gene: TRBD1; CDR3nt: TGTGCCAGCAGCTTAGGCGTATACGGGACAGGGGATATGAACACTGAAGCTTTCTTT; CDR3aa: CASSLGVYGTGDMNTEAFF
abundance: many; v_gene: TRBV3-1; j_gene: TRBJ2-5; d_gene: TRBD2; CDR3nt: TGTGCCAGCAGCCAAGTCGGGGGGTTCCAAGAGACCCAGTACTTC; CDR3aa: CASSQVGGFQETQYF
abundance: few; v_gene: TRBV27; j_gene: TRBJ2-3; d_gene: .; CDR3nt: TGTGCCAGCAGTGTGACCCGGGCGGCAGATACGCAGTATTTT; CDR3aa: CASSVTRAADTQYF
abundance: many; v_gene: TRBV11-3; j_gene: TRBJ1-5; d_gene: TRBD1; CDR3nt: TGTGCCAGCAGCTTAGTGTCAGAGACAGGGGTGGTTCAGCCCCAGCATTTT; CDR3aa: CASSLVSETGVVQPQHF
abundance: few; v_gene: TRBV20-1; j_gene: TRBJ2-1; d_gene: TRBD1; CDR3nt: TGCAGTGCCCCCGCGCAGGGGGCTAACAATGAGCAGTTCTTC; CDR3aa: CSAPAQGANNEQFF
abundance: many; v_gene: TRBV5-1; j_gene: TRBJ1-1; d_gene: .; CDR3nt: TGCGCCAGCAGCAAAACGGACAGTGACACTGAAGCTTTCTTT; CDR3aa: CASSKTDSDTEAFF
abundance: many; v_gene: TRBV12-3/TRBV12-4; j_gene: TRBJ1-2; d_gene: .; CDR3nt: TGTGCCAGCAGTTTAGTGGCGGTTTCGGAAGGCTACACCTTC; CDR3aa: CASSLVAVSEGYTF
abundance: many; v_gene: TRBV5-6; j_gene: TRBJ2-5; d_gene: .; CDR3nt: TGTGCCAGCAGCCAAATAGGGCAGGGGAAAGAGACCCAGTACTTC; CDR3aa: CASSQIGQGKETQYF
abundance: .; v_gene: TRBV20-1; j_gene: TRBJ2-2; d_gene: .; CDR3nt: TGCAGTGCGACCCGGGGGGCCAACACCGGGGAGCTGTTTTTT; CDR3aa: CSATRGANTGELFF
abundance: few; v_gene: TRBV19; j_gene: TRBJ1-5; d_gene: TRBD1; CDR3nt: TGTGCCACCGGGGGACAGGGATTCTATAGCAATCAGCCCCAGCATTTT; CDR3aa: CATGGQGFYSNQPQHF
abundance: many; v_gene: TRBV3-1; j_gene: TRBJ2-7; d_gene: .; CDR3nt: TGTGCCAGCGAAGGGCCGGCCTACGAGCAGTACTTC; CDR3aa: CASEGPAYEQYF
abundance: .; v_gene: TRBV10-2; j_gene: TRBJ2-1; d_gene: TRBD1; CDR3nt: TGCGCCAGCAGCAGACAGGGCGTCTCCTACAATGAGCAGTTCTTC; CDR3aa: CASSRQGVSYNEQFF
abundance: .; v_gene: TRBV2; j_gene: TRBJ2-2; d_gene: TRBD2; CDR3nt: TGTGCCAGCAGTTATAGCGGGGGGGCGAACACCGGGGAGCTGTTTTTT; CDR3aa: CASSYSGGANTGELFF
abundance: few; v_gene: TRBV6-2/TRBV6-3; j_gene: TRBJ1-5; d_gene: .; CDR3nt: TGTGCCAGCAGTGAAGCTTGGGGGTTGAATCAGCCCCAGCATTTT; CDR3aa: CASSEAWGLNQPQHF
abundance: many; v_gene: TRBV30; j_gene: TRBJ2-5; d_gene: .; CDR3nt: TGTGCCTGGTCCCCCAATGGGGCGCGTGAGACCCAGTACTTC; CDR3aa: CAWSPNGARETQYF
abundance: .; v_gene: TRBV20-1; j_gene: TRBJ1-1; d_gene: .; CDR3nt: TGCAGTGCTAGGAGACACCCGAACACTGAAGCTTTCTTT; CDR3aa: CSARRHPNTEAFF
abundance: many; v_gene: TRBV3-1; j_gene: TRBJ1-1; d_gene: TRBD1; CDR3nt: TGTGCCAGCAGACGGACAGGAGAGAACACTGAAGCTTTCTTT; CDR3aa: CASRRTGENTEAFF
abundance: many; v_gene: TRBV2; j_gene: TRBJ1-1; d_gene: .; CDR3nt: TGTGCCAGCAGGGCGGGGGCAGGAACTGAAGCTTTCTTT; CDR3aa: CASRAGAGTEAFF
abundance: .; v_gene: TRBV6-1; j_gene: TRBJ2-7; d_gene: .; CDR3nt: TGTGCCAGCAGTGAAGTGGTGACAGGCTCCTACGAGCAGTACTTC; CDR3aa: CASSEVVTGSYEQYF
abundance: few; v_gene: TRBV18; j_gene: TRBJ1-5; d_gene: TRBD1; CDR3nt: TGTGCCAGCTCACCTGGGACAGGGGGGCCCCAGCATTTT; CDR3aa: CASSPGTGGPQHF
abundance: many; v_gene: TRBV28; j_gene: TRBJ2-1; d_gene: .; CDR3nt: TGTGCCAGCACGGAGTCCTACAATGAGCAGTTCTTC; CDR3aa: CASTESYNEQFF
abundance: few; v_gene: TRBV7-9; j_gene: TRBJ1-6; d_gene: .; CDR3nt: TGTGCCAGCAGTGGGGGAAGAGGGAGCTCCTATAATTCACCCCTCCACTTT; CDR3aa: CASSGGRGSSYNSPLHF
abundance: once; v_gene: TRBV7-9; j_gene: TRBJ2-2; d_gene: TRBD1; CDR3nt: TGTGCCAGCAGCACTTCCACCCAGGGGGCCCACGGGGAGCTGTTTTTT; CDR3aa: CASSTSTQGAHGELFF
abundance: .; v_gene: TRBV5-1; j_gene: TRBJ1-1; d_gene: .; CDR3nt: TGCGCCAGCAGTATGGTGGGGGCGAACACTGAAGCTTTCTTT; CDR3aa: CASSMVGANTEAFF
abundance: .; v_gene: TRBV5-6; j_gene: TRBJ2-3; d_gene: .; CDR3nt: TGTGCCAGCAGCTTGGATAGGGGGGTGACAGATACGCAGTATTTT; CDR3aa: CASSLDRGVTDTQYF
abundance: few; v_gene: TRBV30; j_gene: TRBJ2-7; d_gene: .; CDR3nt: TGTGCCTGGAGTCTCCCCGGGACGGACGCCGTGCAGTACTTC; CDR3aa: CAWSLPGTDAVQYF
abundance: many; v_gene: TRBV7-8; j_gene: TRBJ2-1; d_gene: .; CDR3nt: TGTGCCAGCAGCTTAGTGTCCTCCTACAATGAGCAGTTCTTC; CDR3aa: CASSLVSSYNEQFF
abundance: many; v_gene: TRBV27; j_gene: TRBJ2-1; d_gene: TRBD2; CDR3nt: TGTGCCAGCAGATCTAGCGGGGCCTACACCCTGAAGTTCTTC; CDR3aa: CASRSSGAYTLKFF
abundance: many; v_gene: TRBV15; j_gene: TRBJ1-6; d_gene: .; CDR3nt: TGTGCCACCAGCAGAGATTTGGGGGTTAATTCACCCCTCCACTTT; CDR3aa: CATSRDLGVNSPLHF
abundance: few; v_gene: TRBV29-1; j_gene: TRBJ2-1; d_gene: .; CDR3nt: TGCAGCGTCCCGGACATTGGGGATGAGCAGTTCTTC; CDR3aa: CSVPDIGDEQFF